This section outlines one TCR beta chain sequence together with its context. This sample was taken from a study of blood T cell repertoires in COVID-19. Produced via immunoSEQ multiplex PCR; TCRdb's table is partial and in-frame only. The repertoire holds around 200,000 clones, about nine tenths seen once, with 2.5% to 3% in the top ten. J gave up 5 bases and V 4 bases, and 5 bases lay outside the gene matches. Per the germline V gene, CDR1 is KGHDR and CDR2 is SFDVKD. This CDR3 spans 15 amino acids. Enrollees, roughly 18 to 95 years old, lived in 20 to 25 US areas. The sequence was collected from a woman in her 30s who had recovered from COVID-19. The gene calls are TRBV24-1 and TRBJ1-4, with 8 nucleotides matching TRBD1. Sequencing was performed on PBMCs or T cells enriched from blood (not recorded which). CDR3 amino acids: CATSEHRGVNEKLFF. CDR3 DNA: TGTGCCACCAGTGAGCACAGGGGGGTGAATGAAAAACTGTTTTTT.